The clone carrying this T cell receptor beta chain was seen a few times. Its antigen is not known. Amplification of TCR beta CDR3 regions was performed using RNA transcripts as template. HTBI primers were employed in a first-round RT-PCR of the TCR CDR3. TCRdb independently ran MiXCR on the multiplex PCR reads; one entry per CDR3 protein. The repertoire includes roughly 400,000 distinct CDR3 sequences, about 25% of them detected once, and 73% sits in the top ten. Trimming removed 3 bases from V and 4 bases from J; junction bases left unmatched: 2. The germline CDR1 and CDR2 sequences are LNHDA and SQIVND (reference sequence). The CDR3 extends over 14 amino acids. The data were obtained in a study of T cells in Graves' hyperthyroidism and ophthalmopathy. Study results and caveats: Using 13 V-J features, a model discriminated ophthalmopathy from stable hyperthyroidism.

Pregnant or lactating patients were excluded, as were those with uncontrolled infection or other autoimmune disease. This TCR was recovered from a man in his fifties with Graves' hyperthyroidism. The chain couples TRBV19 to TRBJ2-5, with 10 bases lining up with TRBD2. Sequencing was done on a sample of blood. The CDR3 nucleotides read TGTGCCAGTAGTATGAGACTAGCGGGAGAGACCCAGTACTTC. It is translated as CASSMRLAGETQYF. Supplemented by reference TRBV19 and TRBJ2-5, the full variable domain reads DGGITQSPKYLFRKEGQNVTLSCEQNLNHDAMYWYRQDPGQGLRLIYYSQIVNDFQKGDIAEGYSVSREKKESFPLTVTSAQKNPTAFYLCASSMRLAGETQYFGPGTRLLVL.